Sequencing of this T cell receptor (beta chain) was carried out in a study of T cells in tuberculosis. Time point here: new active TB diagnosis, blood taken before or within 7 days of starting treatment. Sequencing was performed with immunoSEQ multiplex PCR; in TCRdb, only in-frame clones are kept and a portion is missing. The profile shows 47,000 or so clones, around 96% of them singletons. There are 14 residues in the CDR3. Per the germline V gene, CDR1 is SNHLY and CDR2 is FYNNEI. The ends were cut back, 8 bases at V and 0 bases at J, with 11 bases in the middle. The sequencing here drew on PBMCs, taken at tuberculosis diagnosis. V gene TRBV2 combines with J gene TRBJ1-5; possible D gene TRBD1, 5 bases. This sequence originates from an adult with tuberculosis. DNA for the CDR3: TGTGCCAGCCGGGGGGGGTATAGCAATCAGCCCCAGCATTTT. This translates into CASRGGYSNQPQHF.